A single sample gave rise to the 9 T cell receptor beta chains below, sequenced in a study of early T cells in non-severe SARS-CoV-2 infection. TCRdb re-derived calls from the 5' RACE reads in MiXCR, one entry per CDR3 protein. Found here are tens of thousands of distinct CDR3 sequences, about 11% of them singletons; the top ten hold roughly 6.8%. Material: whole blood. The receptors stem from an adult who was a healthcare worker with PCR-confirmed SARS-CoV-2 infection or an uninfected control (not recorded which).

This rearrangement joins TRBV5-1 to TRBJ1-2, with unresolved D. Trimming removed 6 bases at V and 0 bases at J, with 15 bases between. Germline V CDR1 and CDR2: SGHRS, YFSETQ. This CDR3 has 15 amino acids. CDR3 region: CASTPPTSPNYGYTF. As DNA, the CDR3 is TGCGCCAGCACCCCCCCGACTTCGCCTAACTATGGCTACACCTTC.

Many counts were recorded for this clonotype. The gene calls are TRBV2 and TRBJ2-4; D gene unclear. Germline-derived CDR1 and CDR2 are SNHLY and FYNNEI. Trimming cost V 2 bases and J 4 bases, with 12 bases left between them. There are 15 residues in the CDR3. The CDR3: CASSELQLLKNIQYF. DNA of the CDR3: TGTGCCAGCAGTGAATTACAGCTATTAAAAAACATTCAGTACTTC.

This chain joins TRBV29-1 and TRBJ2-5; D is ambiguous. The CDR3 is 11 amino acids. CDR1 and CDR2 (germline): SQVTM, ANQGSEA. V was trimmed by 6 bases and J by 5 bases, leaving 10 bases between them. This CDR3 reads CSVGIGETQYF. The DNA for the CDR3 is TGCAGCGTAGGGATAGGGGAGACCCAGTACTTC.

This clonotype was seen a handful of times. This rearrangement joins TRBV10-2 to TRBJ1-6, with D maybe TRBD1 (5 bases). Trimming left V 7 bases short and J 8 bases short, with 12 bases between. The germline V gene encodes CDR1 WSHSY and CDR2 SAAADI. CDR3 length equals 13 residues. The CDR3 is CASTAGPYSPLHF. The CDR3 coding sequence is TGCGCCAGCACAGCAGGGCCCTATTCACCCCTCCACTTT.

This clonotype came up a few times. The gene calls are TRBV20-1 and TRBJ1-1; D uncertain. The CDR3 totals 14 residues. Between the trimmed V and J ends, which lost 1 base and 4 bases, there was a span of 13 bases. Germline CDR1 DFQATT, CDR2 SNEGSKA (reference sequence). The CDR3 DNA sequence: TGCAGTGCTAGAGCTCTATTCGGCCTCACTGAAGCTTTCTTT. Its translation: CSARALFGLTEAFF.

The rearrangement joins TRBV24-1 to TRBJ1-1, with D hard to call. The CDR3 has 13 amino acids. Germline V gene lookup returns CDR1 KGHDR and CDR2 SFDVKD. Deletions cut 2 bases from V and 9 bases from J, with 12 bases between. CDR3 in amino acids: CATSDSTAKQAFF. The CDR3 nucleotides read TGTGCCACCAGTGATTCGACTGCCAAACAAGCTTTCTTT.

Ten or more counts support this clonotype. The rearrangement joins TRBV19 to TRBJ1-2, with a tentative D call TRBD1 (5 bases). Germline V gene sequence: CDR1 LNHDA, CDR2 SQIVND (reference sequence). The ends were cut back, 4 bases at V and 6 bases at J, with 18 bases in the middle. This CDR3 has 15 amino acids. CDR3 nucleotides: TGTGCCAGTAGTACGCCTCGAGGGGCCCGGAATGGCTACACCTTC. This encodes CASSTPRGARNGYTF.

This clonotype appeared a few times. The chain uses TRBV13 and TRBJ2-5; no reliable D call. The CDR3 sequence is 14 residues long. Trimming took off 3 bases at V and 4 bases at J, with 12 bases between the two ends. The germline gives CDR1 PRHDT, CDR2 FYEKMQ (reference sequence). CDR3 protein: CASSFSGRSETQYF. CDR3 DNA sequence: TGTGCCAGCAGCTTTTCGGGCAGGTCAGAGACCCAGTACTTC. The entire variable domain, with the rest obtained from reference TRBV13 and TRBJ2-5, is as follows: AAGVIQSPRHLIKEKRETATLKCYPIPRHDTVYWYQQGPGQDPQFLISFYEKMQSDKGSIPDRFSAQQFSDYHSELNMSSLELGDSALYFCASSFSGRSETQYFGPGTRLLVL.

This clonotype was found a few times. The V and J genes are TRBV30 and TRBJ2-1, with D possibly being TRBD1 (6 bases). With 0 bases removed from V and 6 bases from J, the gap between germline ends came to 12 bases. The germline gives CDR1 GTSNPN, CDR2 SVGIG (reference sequence). The CDR3 consists of 14 residues. The CDR3 loop reads CAWSVTRTVNEQFF. The DNA for the CDR3 is TGTGCCTGGAGTGTTACCCGGACAGTCAATGAGCAGTTCTTC.